The 25 T cell receptor beta chains reported below all come from one sample, sequenced in a study of cytomegalovirus exposure and HLA in healthy donors (dated by TCRdb to 2017 to 2019). The library was obtained by the immunoSEQ multiplex PCR assay. The multiplex PCR relied on a mix of 60 forward primers for TCR Vbeta segments and 13 reverse primers for TCR Jbeta segments. TCRdb carries this immuneACCESS record with in-frame sequences only. Its versions omit some clonotypes, under half of them owing to an unresolved V gene in the studies checked, with the rest unexplained. The sample's clone listing holds 200,000 to 250,000 clones. The top ten clonotypes cover more than 0.95% of the sample. What was sequenced was PBMCs. The receptor set was obtained from a girl aged 2-10 years in good health and CMV-seropositive.

V and J are TRBV4-1 and TRBJ2-5; TRBD2 is a possible D gene (8 bases). CDR3 size: 14 residues. Trimming removed 4 bases from V and 11 bases from J, with 20 bases in between. Germline assignment: CDR1 MGHRA and CDR2 YSYEKL. The CDR3 protein is CASSPREGAGEQYF. The CDR3 DNA follows: TGCGCCAGCAGCCCCCGGGAGGGGGCTGGGGAGCAGTACTTC.

The rearrangement uses TRBV6-1 and TRBJ2-2; a possible D gene is TRBD2 (5 bases). Germline CDR1 and CDR2: MNHNS and SASEGT. V lost 10 bases and J lost 5, with 14 bases in between. This CDR3 is 13 amino acids long. CDR3 sequence (DNA): TGTGCCACCCGTCGGGATAGAACCGGGGAGCTGTTTTTT. It specifies CATRRDRTGELFF.

The V gene is TRBV10-3, the J gene TRBJ1-3; 8 nucleotides match TRBD1. CDR3 length: 15 amino acids. The germline CDR1 and CDR2 sequences are ENHRY and SYGVKD. V shed 6 bases and J 4 bases; nucleotides not matched to a gene: 8. Written as DNA, the CDR3 is TGTGCCATCAGCGACGACAGGGGAGTGGGAAACACCATATATTTT. Translated, it gives CAISDDRGVGNTIYF.

The chain employs TRBV28 and TRBJ1-2; D perhaps matches TRBD1 (6 bases). The CDR3 has 13 amino acids. V lost 7 bases and J lost 6, with 15 bases in between. The germline V gene has CDR1 MDHEN and CDR2 SYDVKM. The CDR3 region has the DNA TGTGCCAGCAAACAACAGGGATCCCATGGCTACACCTTC. It is translated as CASKQQGSHGYTF.

The V call is TRBV7-3, the J call TRBJ1-1, with D possibly TRBD1 on 5 matching bases. Trimming removed 4 bases at V and 3 bases at J, with 9 bases between. The CDR3 extends over 13 amino acids. Germline V gives CDR1 SGHTA, CDR2 FQGTGA. The CDR3 protein is CASSSGSDTEAFF. The CDR3, as DNA: TGTGCCAGCAGCTCAGGGTCAGACACTGAAGCTTTCTTT.

The rearrangement joins TRBV19 to TRBJ1-5; 8 bases agree with TRBD1. J gave up 3 bases and V 5 bases, and 6 bases lay outside the gene matches. Germline loops: CDR1 LNHDA, CDR2 SQIVND (reference sequence). The CDR3 contains 15 residues. The chain's CDR3 is CASSFWDRPNQPQHF. CDR3 in DNA: TGTGCCAGTAGTTTCTGGGACAGGCCCAATCAGCCCCAGCATTTT.

The chain employs TRBV7-6 and TRBJ2-3, with D unclear. The CDR3 contains 15 residues. The V and J ends lost 0 bases and 2 bases respectively, with 9 bases between them. Germline CDR1 SGHVS, CDR2 FNYEAQ. The CDR3 DNA sequence: TGTGCCAGCAGCTTAGCCCCGAGATACACAGATACGCAGTATTTT. This sequence encodes CASSLAPRYTDTQYF.

This chain links TRBV19 with TRBJ2-2; D gene uncertain. There are 12 residues in the CDR3. Germline CDR1 reads LNHDA; CDR2 reads SQIVND (reference sequence). The germline V and J ends were trimmed by 7 bases and 1 base, with 4 bases remaining between them. This CDR3 reads CASKRNTGELFF. The CDR3 coding sequence is TGTGCCAGTAAGCGGAACACCGGGGAGCTGTTTTTT.

In DNA form, the CDR3 reads TGTGCCAGCAGCTCTCCCCAGGGGCCAGATACGCAGTATTTT. Translating gives CASSSPQGPDTQYF. The V gene is TRBV5-4, the J gene TRBJ2-3; tentatively, D is TRBD1 (6 bases). Germline V lookup: CDR1 SGHNT, CDR2 YYREEE (reference sequence). The CDR3 spans 14 residues. V lost 3 bases, J lost 4 bases, and 12 bases lay in between.

The J gene is TRBJ2-7, the V gene TRBV28; D is unclear. The V end was cut by 2 bases, the J end by 5 bases, with 4 bases between. Germline V gene data show CDR1 as MDHEN and CDR2 as SYDVKM. The CDR3 extends over 11 amino acids. The CDR3 DNA follows: TGTGCCAGCAGTTTAGTAAACGAGCAGTACTTC. This translates into CASSLVNEQYF.

The gene calls are TRBV7-2 and TRBJ2-5; 7 bases fit TRBD1. Per germline, CDR1 SGHTA and CDR2 FQGNSA. The CDR3 consists of 15 residues. The trim removed 1 base at V and 5 bases at J, leaving 7 bases unmatched. Here the CDR3 DNA reads TGTGCCAGCAGCTTAGGGAACAGGGGAGCGGAGACCCAGTACTTC. It codes for CASSLGNRGAETQYF.

The V gene is TRBV27, the J gene TRBJ1-1, with D possibly matching TRBD1 (5 bases). This CDR3 is built from 16 residues. Trimming stripped 6 bases from V and 0 bases from J, with 17 bases between. From germline, CDR1 is MNHEY and CDR2 SMNVEV (reference sequence). The CDR3 sequence is CASSSGQGTMNTEAFF. In DNA, the CDR3 is TGTGCCAGCAGCTCCGGGCAGGGAACCATGAACACTGAAGCTTTCTTT.

The chain uses TRBV19 and TRBJ2-3, with 7 bases identical to TRBD2. Losses at the gene ends were 3 bases for V and 7 bases for J; bases not matched to a gene: 7. The CDR3 consists of 14 residues. The germline gives CDR1 LNHDA, CDR2 SQIVND (reference sequence). CDR3 coding DNA: TGTGCCAGTAGTATGGCTAGCGGTAGTTATACGCAGTATTTT. It encodes CASSMASGSYTQYF.

The chain couples TRBV11-2 to TRBJ2-3; 11 bases match TRBD1. Germline CDR1 is SGHAT and CDR2 is FQNNGV. The CDR3 has 13 amino acids. With V trimmed by 4 bases and J by 9 bases, 3 bases remained unmatched. CDR3 sequence: CASSSDRGPTQYF. The CDR3 DNA reads TGTGCCAGCAGCTCGGACAGGGGGCCAACGCAGTATTTT.

J is TRBJ1-3 and V is TRBV6-5; possibly TRBD1 for D (6 bases). Per germline, CDR1 MNHEY and CDR2 SVGAGI. V lost 2 bases to trimming and J lost 8 bases, with 13 bases between them. The CDR3 runs to 14 residues. CDR3 amino acids: CASSYRTRGDTIYF. CDR3 in DNA: TGTGCCAGCAGTTACCGAACCAGGGGAGACACCATATATTTT.

The CDR3 DNA sequence: TGTGCCAGCAGCTATTATAGCAATCAGCCCCAGCATTTT. It encodes CASSYYSNQPQHF. This chain connects TRBV7-2 to TRBJ1-5; no definite D call. V lost 4 bases and J lost 0, with 4 bases in between. Germline assignment: CDR1 SGHTA and CDR2 FQGNSA. The CDR3 spans 13 residues. Using reference TRBV7-2 and TRBJ1-5 for the parts outside the CDR3, the full variable domain is GAGVSQSPSNKVTEKGKDVELRCDPISGHTALYWYRQSLGQGLEFLIYFQGNSAPDKSGLPSDRFSAERTGGSVSTLTIQRTQQEDSAVYLCASSYYSNQPQHFGDGTRLSIL.

J is TRBJ2-1 and V is TRBV5-1; a weak D match, TRBD1 (5 bases). The CDR3 has 17 residues. The germline V gene encodes CDR1 SGHRS and CDR2 YFSETQ. V was cut by 0 bases and J by 5 bases, with 18 bases left in between. CDR3 in amino acids: CASSLVKGFSFHNEQFF. CDR3 bases: TGCGCCAGCAGCTTGGTGAAGGGGTTCTCTTTTCACAATGAGCAGTTCTTC.

In the case of this clone: In the same sample, other DNA sequences code for this CDR3. The V call is TRBV5-4, the J call TRBJ2-5; TRBD2 aligns across 7 bases. J was trimmed by 1 base and V by 0 bases; bases with no gene match: 0. There are 14 residues in the CDR3. Per germline, CDR1 SGHNT and CDR2 YYREEE (reference sequence). CDR3 residues: CASSLGGGQETQYF. The CDR3 coding sequence is TGTGCCAGCAGCTTGGGGGGGGGCCAAGAGACCCAGTACTTC.

The chain joins TRBV10-3 to TRBJ2-3; the D gene is possibly TRBD1 (6 bases). Germline CDR1 ENHRY, CDR2 SYGVKD. Trimming pared 9 bases from V and 3 bases from J, leaving 7 bases between. The CDR3 is made up of 11 amino acids. The DNA of the CDR3 is TGTGCCATACAGGGAACAGATACGCAGTATTTT. This codes for CAIQGTDTQYF.

V is TRBV18 and J is TRBJ1-2; no clear D gene. V lost 2 bases to trimming and J lost 7 bases, with 11 bases between them. Germline CDR1 reads KGHSH; CDR2 reads LQKENI. The CDR3 has 13 residues. The CDR3 region has the DNA TGTGCCAGCTCACCAGCCGGGGTCACTGGCTACACCTTC. It codes for CASSPAGVTGYTF.

V and J are TRBV6-5 and TRBJ2-1; no clear D gene. Germline V gene sequence: CDR1 MNHEY, CDR2 SVGAGI. The CDR3 length is 14 residues. Trimming left V 4 bases short and J 0 bases short, with 7 bases between. The CDR3 DNA reads TGTGCCAGCAGTTCTCCCAGCTCCTACAATGAGCAGTTCTTC. This sequence encodes CASSSPSSYNEQFF.

The chain links TRBV28 to TRBJ2-7, with 7 nucleotides matching TRBD1. J lost 3 bases, V lost 6 bases, and 2 bases had no gene match. Germline loops: CDR1 MDHEN, CDR2 SYDVKM. CDR3 size: 12 residues. This CDR3 is CASSAGGYEQYF. The CDR3 coding sequence is TGTGCCAGCAGCGCAGGGGGCTACGAGCAGTACTTC. Full variable domain (missing parts from reference TRBV28 and TRBJ2-7): DVKVTQSSRYLVKRTGEKVFLECVQDMDHENMFWYRQDPGLGLRLIYFSYDVKMKEKGDIPEGYSVSREKKERFSLILESASTNQTSMYLCASSAGGYEQYFGPGTRLTVT.

The J gene is TRBJ1-5, the V gene TRBV28, with D unresolved. Germline CDR1 and CDR2: MDHEN and SYDVKM. The CDR3 extends over 13 amino acids. V was shortened by 8 bases and J by 2 bases, with 10 bases between the two germline ends. CDR3 DNA: TGTGCCAGCCCCAAGGAGGGCAATCAGCCCCAGCATTTT. Its protein product is CASPKEGNQPQHF. The entire variable domain, with the rest obtained from reference TRBV28 and TRBJ1-5, is as follows: DVKVTQSSRYLVKRTGEKVFLECVQDMDHENMFWYRQDPGLGLRLIYFSYDVKMKEKGDIPEGYSVSREKKERFSLILESASTNQTSMYLCASPKEGNQPQHFGDGTRLSIL.

The chain couples TRBV30 to TRBJ2-7; 10 bases line up with TRBD1. The CDR3 sequence is 13 residues long. From germline, CDR1 is GTSNPN and CDR2 SVGIG (reference sequence). The J segment lost 5 bases and the V segment lost 7 bases, leaving 8 bases of the junction unmatched. In DNA, the CDR3 is TGTGCCTCGCCCGGGACAGGGGAGGACGAGCAGTACTTC. It codes for CASPGTGEDEQYF.

The chain is built from TRBV19 and TRBJ2-3; D perhaps matches TRBD2 (5 bases). Between the trimmed V and J ends, which lost 4 bases and 4 bases, there was a span of 12 bases. The CDR3 extends over 14 amino acids. Germline V gives CDR1 LNHDA, CDR2 SQIVND (reference sequence). The CDR3 DNA is TGTGCCAGTAGTAAATTTAGGACTCCAGATACGCAGTATTTT. It yields the protein CASSKFRTPDTQYF.